The clone carrying this T cell receptor beta chain was seen once. Its antigen is undetermined. The record originates from a study of metastatic and nonmetastatic thyroid tumors. Overall study findings and caveats: Benign nodules reportedly had significantly lower TCR beta diversity than malignant thyroid tumors in blood and tumor.

V lost 0 bases and J lost 5, with 9 bases in between. The germline gives CDR1 MGHRA, CDR2 YSYEKL. This CDR3 is built from 14 residues. TCRdb re-called clones via MiXCR from the PCR reads. The data hold fewer than 45,000 clones, with approximately 13% observed a single time. Patients were all untreated before their thyroid surgery. This receptor was taken from a female donor with papillary thyroid cancer or a benign thyroid nodule (not recorded which). Some clones in this sample may be carry-over from other donors' samples. Sequenced: blood. This rearrangement joins TRBV4-1 to TRBJ2-3; D gene ambiguous. CDR3 loop: CASSQEVSEDTQYF. In nucleotides, the CDR3 is TGCGCCAGCAGCCAAGAGGTCTCCGAAGATACGCAGTATTTT.